This T cell receptor (beta chain) was recorded in a study of T cell changes during pregnancy in multiple sclerosis. The V end lost 3 bases, the J end lost 0 bases, and 11 bases lay between the germline ends. Germline V lookup: CDR1 ENHRY, CDR2 SYGVKD. The CDR3 has 16 residues. TCRdb keeps only in-frame clones here, not all; method: immunoSEQ multiplex PCR. The table has tens of thousands of clones, about 92% seen once. Sample: peripheral blood, taken before pregnancy. The chain joins TRBV10-3 to TRBJ1-4; the D is unclear. The receptor was derived from a female donor with multiple sclerosis, enrolled in a pregnancy study. CDR3 DNA sequence: TGTGCCATCAGTGATACGACGGGTGCAACTAATGAAAAACTGTTTTTT. Translated: CAISDTTGATNEKLFF.